Below, 15 T cell receptor beta chains from the same sample are listed, as sequenced in a study of cytomegalovirus exposure and HLA in healthy donors. Assay used: immunoSEQ multiplex PCR; TCRdb lists only in-frame clones, some missing. The sample yields about 340,000 clones, 80% to 90% seen once. The sample comprised PBMCs. These receptors originate from a woman under 30 in good health and CMV-seronegative.

This chain joins TRBV9 and TRBJ2-7; TRBD2 matches at 9 bases. The length of the CDR3 is 13 residues. Germline V gene data show CDR1 as SGDLS and CDR2 as YYNGEE. With 6 bases clipped from V and 5 bases from J, the junction kept 6 bases outside the gene matches. The chain's CDR3 is CASKAGGGDEQYF. CDR3 sequence (DNA): TGTGCCAGCAAAGCGGGAGGAGGGGACGAGCAGTACTTC.

This chain joins TRBV7-8 and TRBJ1-5, with 9 positions matching TRBD1. CDR3 length: 16 amino acids. Germline V gene data show CDR1 as SGHVS and CDR2 as FQNEAQ. V gave up 0 bases and J gave up 9 bases; unmatched junction bases: 9. The CDR3 spells CASSLASYRGRRPQHF. The CDR3 nucleotides read TGTGCCAGCAGCTTAGCTTCCTACAGGGGGCGCCGGCCCCAGCATTTT.

The V gene is TRBV6-1, the J gene TRBJ2-4; D gene ambiguous. V gave up 1 base and J gave up 8 bases, with 9 bases separating them. Per germline, CDR1 MNHNS and CDR2 SASEGT. The CDR3 is 13 amino acids. CDR3 protein: CASSEGSSYIQYF. The CDR3 coding sequence is TGTGCCAGCAGTGAAGGTAGCTCATACATTCAGTACTTC.

This clone was recorded a few times. The chain employs TRBV12-1 and TRBJ1-5; TRBD1 is the table's D call and was not checked against the DNA. TRBV12-1 is flagged as a pseudogene. The CDR3 is made up of 12 amino acids. This CDR3 is CASSFLAQPQHF. The DNA for the CDR3 is TGTGCCAGCAGCTTTTTGGCTCAGCCCCAGCATTTT.

This chain links TRBV11-3 with TRBJ2-5, with no clear D. This CDR3 is 13 amino acids long. V gave up 0 bases and J gave up 5 bases, with 7 bases separating them. In germline, CDR1 is SGHNT, CDR2 YENEEA. The CDR3 nucleotides read TGTGCCAGCAGCTTAGATCTCTATGAGACCCAGTACTTC. Protein product: CASSLDLYETQYF.

This chain joins TRBV25-1 and TRBJ1-1; TRBD1 aligns across 7 bases. The germline V gene has CDR1 MGHDK and CDR2 SYGVNS. V lost 3 bases and J lost 4; bases outside the gene matches: 2. The CDR3 is 13 amino acids. CDR3 region: CASSETGSTEAFF. The CDR3, as DNA: TGTGCCAGCAGTGAGACAGGGAGCACTGAAGCTTTCTTT.

J is TRBJ2-7 and V is TRBV6-6, with 7 bases that match TRBD2. The germline V gene has CDR1 MNHNY and CDR2 SVGAGI (reference sequence). V lost 7 bases, J lost 2 bases, and 8 bases stayed unmatched. The CDR3 contains 14 residues. CDR3 DNA sequence: TGTGCCAGCAAGGGAGCGGGATCTACCTACGAGCAGTACTTC. It translates to CASKGAGSTYEQYF.

V is TRBV7-9 and J is TRBJ2-7; 7 nucleotides line up with TRBD2. This CDR3 region has 15 residues. V lost 1 base, J lost 3 bases, and 6 bases stayed unmatched. Germline V gene data show CDR1 as SEHNR and CDR2 as FQNEAQ (reference sequence). The DNA of the CDR3 is TGTGCCAGCAGCTTAGGCGGGGGACTTGGCTACGAGCAGTACTTC. Translation: CASSLGGGLGYEQYF. The whole variable domain, filled in from reference TRBV7-9 and TRBJ2-7, reads DTGVSQNPRHKITKRGQNVTFRCDPISEHNRLYWYRQTLGQGPEFLTYFQNEAQLEKSRLLSDRFSAERPKGSFSTLEIQRTEQGDSAMYLCASSLGGGLGYEQYFGPGTRLTVT.

The V and J genes are TRBV27 and TRBJ2-1; 13 bases fit TRBD2. The CDR3 consists of 16 residues. V gave up 4 bases and J gave up 7 bases; unmatched junction bases: 7. From germline, CDR1 is MNHEY and CDR2 SMNVEV (reference sequence). In DNA, the CDR3 is TGTGCCAGCAGTTGGACTAGCGGGAGTAGCTTGAATGAGCAGTTCTTC. This codes for CASSWTSGSSLNEQFF.

The chain has TRBV5-6 and TRBJ2-5; 7 bases are shared with TRBD1. The J call may be mistaken, given a closer DNA end match to TRBJ2-7. CDR3 length: 15 residues. CDR1 SGHDT and CDR2 YYEEEE come from the germline V gene. The CDR3 DNA is TGTGCCAGCAGCTCCGACAGGGAAGACCTCTACGAGCAGTACTTC. Its protein product is CASSSDREDLYEQYF.

The chain couples TRBV6-4 to TRBJ2-3; 10 nucleotides align to TRBD1. Germline values: CDR1 MRHNA, CDR2 SNTAGT. With V trimmed by 0 bases and J by 4 bases, 4 bases remained unmatched. The CDR3 spans 16 residues. The CDR3 loop is CASSDSKGTGADTQYF. The CDR3 DNA is TGTGCCAGCAGTGACTCGAAGGGGACAGGGGCAGATACGCAGTATTTT.

The V gene is TRBV5-1, the J gene TRBJ2-3; TRBD2 matches 14 bases. The CDR3 has 16 amino acids. J lost 4 bases, V lost 5 bases, and 6 bases had no gene match. Germline CDR1 reads SGHRS; CDR2 reads YFSETQ. CDR3 coding DNA: TGCGCCAGCAGTTCTGGACTAGCGGGAGGCGCAGATACGCAGTATTTT. Translated: CASSSGLAGGADTQYF.

The CDR3 loop is CASSPRGTPNIQYF. DNA for the CDR3: TGTGCCAGCAGCCCACGGGGGACCCCTAACATTCAGTACTTC. This sequence joins TRBV27 and TRBJ2-4, with D perhaps matching TRBD2 (6 bases). Trimming took 6 bases from V and 7 from J, leaving 16 bases between them. This CDR3 has 14 amino acids. From germline, CDR1 is MNHEY and CDR2 SMNVEV (reference sequence).

This chain uses TRBV29-1 with TRBJ2-5; TRBD2 matches at 12 bases. The CDR3 runs 14 residues. Unmatched junction bases numbered 9, after V lost 8 bases and J lost 5 bases. Germline V CDR1 and CDR2: SQVTM, ANQGSEA. DNA for the CDR3: TGCAGCTTAAGACTAGCGGGAGTGAAGGAGACCCAGTACTTC. It is translated as CSLRLAGVKETQYF.

The J gene is TRBJ2-2, the V gene TRBV5-4; weak D call: TRBD2 (5 bases). The ends were cut back, 6 bases at V and 0 bases at J, with 18 bases in the middle. Looked up from germline, CDR1 is SGHNT and CDR2 is YYREEE (reference sequence). The CDR3 is 17 residues long. CDR3 bases: TGTGCCAGCACTCCGGGATCTCTGGGATCGAACACCGGGGAGCTGTTTTTT. It translates to CASTPGSLGSNTGELFF.